The 20 T cell receptor beta chains below were found in one sample sequenced in a study of human T cells and chemical hapten exposure. Each CDR3 protein gets one entry after TCRdb re-called the RACE reads with MiXCR. The sample comprises about 78,000 distinct CDR3 sequences, 6.5% to 10% of which are singletons, and roughly 3% rests with the top ten. Time point given: patch test 2, 6 weeks after DPC sensitization. The treatment here: therapeutic diphenylcyclopropenone sensitization with weekly scalp DPC. Sequencing was performed on whole blood, taken in connection with sensitization to the hapten diphenylcyclopropenone (DPC). The receptors originated from a woman aged 45-65 years with alopecia areata. Some clones in this sample may be carry-over from other donors' samples.

The V gene is TRBV7-2, the J gene TRBJ2-3, with D uncertain. CDR3 length equals 13 residues. The V end was cut by 2 bases, the J end by 6 bases, with 9 bases between. Germline loops: CDR1 SGHTA, CDR2 FQGNSA. CDR3 loop: CASSLMSRDTQYF. The CDR3 DNA reads TGTGCCAGCAGCTTAATGTCTCGGGATACGCAGTATTTT.

This clonotype has just a few counts. The rearrangement joins TRBV7-2 to TRBJ2-7, with D tentatively TRBD1 or TRBD2 (6 bases each). This CDR3 contains 13 residues. With 3 bases removed from V and 6 bases from J, the gap between germline ends came to 12 bases. Per germline, CDR1 SGHTA and CDR2 FQGNSA. The CDR3 loop reads CASSFGTGAEQYF. DNA for the CDR3: TGTGCCAGCAGCTTTGGTACGGGGGCCGAGCAGTACTTC.

There are many counts of this clonotype. V and J are TRBV7-2 and TRBJ1-5; D is uncertain. From germline, CDR1 is SGHTA and CDR2 FQGNSA. The CDR3 covers 15 residues. The V and J ends lost 2 bases and 5 bases respectively, with 13 bases between them. The CDR3 spells CASSLYGVGDQPQHF. CDR3 DNA: TGTGCCAGCAGCTTATATGGGGTTGGGGATCAGCCCCAGCATTTT.

The chain links TRBV5-1 to TRBJ1-2; TRBD1 might be the D (5 bases). The V end was cut by 5 bases, the J end by 2 bases, with 10 bases between. The CDR3 length is 13 residues. From germline, CDR1 is SGHRS and CDR2 YFSETQ. The CDR3, as DNA: TGCGCCAGCAGTAAAGACAGCAACTATGGCTACACCTTC. This encodes CASSKDSNYGYTF.

The rearrangement joins TRBV7-7 to TRBJ2-5; D perhaps matches TRBD2 (6 bases). This CDR3 is built from 12 residues. CDR1 and CDR2 (germline): SSHAT, FNYEAQ (reference sequence). Trimming cost V 5 bases and J 9 bases, with 13 bases left between them. CDR3 coding DNA: TGTGCCAGCAGCACCAATTGGGAGGCCCAGTACTTC. Translated, it gives CASSTNWEAQYF.

This clonotype appeared many times. The CDR3 sequence is CASNGGGGNQPQHF. CDR3 bases: TGTGCCAGCAATGGGGGCGGTGGCAATCAGCCCCAGCATTTT. This sequence joins TRBV12-3 or TRBV12-4 and TRBJ1-5; D perhaps matches TRBD1 (6 bases). This CDR3 contains 14 residues. With 7 bases removed from V and 2 bases from J, the gap between germline ends came to 12 bases.

This chain connects TRBV5-1 to TRBJ2-5; 13 nucleotides agree with TRBD2. CDR1 and CDR2 from the germline V gene are SGHRS and YFSETQ. V trimming: 5 bases; J trimming: 5 bases; junction bases outside the gene matches: 9. The CDR3 runs to 16 residues. The CDR3 is CASRETSGRVRETQYF. DNA of the CDR3: TGCGCCAGCAGGGAAACTAGCGGGAGGGTCCGGGAGACCCAGTACTTC.

This clonotype has only a few counts. The V and J genes are TRBV6-5 and TRBJ1-6, with a possible D match to TRBD1 (5 bases). There are 17 residues in the CDR3. Trimming left V 0 bases short and J 2 bases short, with 11 bases between. Per the germline V gene, CDR1 is MNHEY and CDR2 is SVGAGI. This chain's CDR3 is CASSYSLGRAYNSPLHF. DNA of the CDR3: TGTGCCAGCAGTTACTCCCTGGGCAGGGCCTATAATTCACCCCTCCACTTT.

This clonotype has more than one count but fewer than ten. The V gene is TRBV3-2, the J gene TRBJ1-5. TRBV3-2 is noted as a pseudogene. This CDR3 has 13 residues. CDR3 sequence (DNA): TGTGCCAGCAGCCCCGAGGGGAGGCAGCCCCAGCATTTT. Translated, it gives CASSPEGRQPQHF.

This clonotype has just a few counts. The chain has TRBV14 and TRBJ2-3; no definite D call. This CDR3 contains 16 residues. The V gene's germline CDR1 is SGHDN and CDR2 FVKESK. V shed 0 bases and J shed 3 bases, with 13 bases lying between them. In DNA form, the CDR3 reads TGTGCCAGCAGCCAAGATGAAGGTTTTGGGACAGATACGCAGTATTTT. Protein product: CASSQDEGFGTDTQYF.

The V gene is TRBV27, the J gene TRBJ2-7; TRBD2 might be the D (5 bases). This CDR3 is built from 12 residues. V lost 8 bases and J 3 bases, leaving 11 bases between the germline ends. Germline V gives CDR1 MNHEY, CDR2 SMNVEV (reference sequence). CDR3 in amino acids: CASRSGVYEQYF. The CDR3 bases are TGTGCCAGCCGCTCCGGGGTCTACGAGCAGTACTTC.

This clonotype was observed many times. The chain couples TRBV20-1 to TRBJ1-4; D is ambiguous. CDR3 length: 12 amino acids. CDR1 is DFQATT, CDR2 SNEGSKA, per germline (reference sequence). Trimming pared 2 bases from V and 8 bases from J, leaving 9 bases between. The CDR3 sequence: CSARQLGEKLFF. The DNA of the CDR3 is TGCAGTGCTAGACAGCTTGGGGAAAAACTGTTTTTT.

This chain links TRBV5-1 with TRBJ1-1; 7 nucleotides match TRBD1. This CDR3 region has 16 residues. V shed 1 base, J shed 0 bases, and the junction held 6 bases outside the gene matches. Germline lookup yields CDR1 SGHRS and CDR2 YFSETQ. CDR3 nucleotide sequence: TGCGCCAGCAGCTTGCCAGGGGACAGCCTGAACACTGAAGCTTTCTTT. It is translated as CASSLPGDSLNTEAFF.

This clonotype occurred a few times. The rearrangement joins TRBV2 to TRBJ2-7; maybe TRBD2 (6 bases). The V end lost 3 bases, the J end lost 0 bases, and 12 bases lay between the germline ends. The CDR3 spans 15 residues. From germline, CDR1 is SNHLY and CDR2 FYNNEI. The CDR3 DNA sequence: TGTGCCAGCAGTGATGAAGCTAGCGCCTCCTACGAGCAGTACTTC. Translating it yields CASSDEASASYEQYF.

The chain joins TRBV12-3 or TRBV12-4 to TRBJ1-1; no clear D. This CDR3 region has 13 residues. Trimming removed 3 bases at V and 1 base at J, with 6 bases between. The CDR3 DNA follows: TGTGCCAGCAGTTTTCGAGGGAACACTGAAGCTTTCTTT. Protein product: CASSFRGNTEAFF.

This clonotype was recorded a few times. The chain is built from TRBV5-1 and TRBJ2-3; TRBD2 might be the D (6 bases). Trimming took off 0 bases at V and 9 bases at J, with 8 bases between the two ends. The CDR3 totals 12 residues. Per the germline V gene, CDR1 is SGHRS and CDR2 is YFSETQ. The CDR3 loop is CASSLGLETQYF. The CDR3 nucleotides read TGCGCCAGCAGCTTGGGACTAGAAACGCAGTATTTT.

This clonotype has ten or more counts. The chain uses TRBV6-7 and TRBJ1-5; the match to TRBD1 covers 7 bases. TRBV6-7 carries the ORF label, with uncertain function. CDR3 size: 16 residues. Trimming cost V 6 bases and J 3 bases; bases outside gene matches: 11. The CDR3 coding sequence is TGTGCCAGCAGCCGCACAGGGGCGAACTCCAATCAGCCCCAGCATTTT. Amino acids: CASSRTGANSNQPQHF.

This chain connects TRBV29-1 to TRBJ2-3, with TRBD1 as a possible D gene (6 bases). The CDR3 is 13 residues long. The germline V gene encodes CDR1 SQVTM and CDR2 ANQGSEA. Trimming pared 5 bases from V and 0 bases from J, leaving 9 bases between. The CDR3 bases are TGCAGCGTTAAAAGGGGGAGCACAGATACGCAGTATTTT. Its translation: CSVKRGSTDTQYF.

The chain couples TRBV30 to TRBJ2-1, with 8 bases aligning to TRBD2. The germline CDR1 and CDR2 sequences are GTSNPN and SVGIG (reference sequence). The CDR3 extends over 15 amino acids. V lost 6 bases to trimming and J lost 8 bases; unmatched junction nucleotides: 15. CDR3 residues: CACSRLASNVDEQFF. The DNA for the CDR3 is TGTGCCTGCTCGCGACTAGCGTCCAATGTCGATGAGCAGTTCTTC.

The chain joins TRBV29-1 to TRBJ2-3, with D possibly being TRBD1 (5 bases). CDR1 SQVTM and CDR2 ANQGSEA come from the germline V gene. The CDR3 loop spans 11 amino acids. The V end lost 6 bases, the J end lost 6 bases, and 10 bases lay between the germline ends. The CDR3 reads CSVQQADTQYF. The CDR3 coding sequence is TGCAGCGTCCAACAGGCGGATACGCAGTATTTT.